This T cell receptor beta chain was captured by sequencing in a study of prognosis after radiotherapy for stage I lung cancer. Study in general: Radiotherapy preceded distant metastases in a handful of patients (median around seven months); more than 13 showed no significant progression. General study results and limits: Median unique TCR clone counts of roughly 9,300 versus 7,200 showed a fall after stereotactic body radiation therapy.

Two-round multiplex PCR on genomic DNA was the method by which TCR beta CDR3 was amplified. Gene-specific TRBV and TRBJ primers were used in PCR round one. TCRdb ran MiXCR on the multiplex PCR reads and lists one entry per CDR3 protein. The profile shows over 30,000 distinct CDR3 sequences, approximately 25% of them singletons. Points on this clonotype: Its matching antigen is unknown.

V lost 0 bases, J lost 2 bases, and 17 bases lay in between. Germline V gives CDR1 DFQATT, CDR2 SNEGSKA (reference sequence). The CDR3 is 17 amino acids. The sequencing here drew on PBMCs, taken before or after stereotactic body radiation therapy (not recorded which). The source is a donor of 50 years or more with non-small cell lung cancer. J is TRBJ2-1 and V is TRBV20-1, with D perhaps TRBD1 (5 bases). CDR3 in DNA: TGCAGTGCTAGAGATGGGTGGGGCTCGCAGACCTACAATGAGCAGTTCTTC. Protein: CSARDGWGSQTYNEQFF.